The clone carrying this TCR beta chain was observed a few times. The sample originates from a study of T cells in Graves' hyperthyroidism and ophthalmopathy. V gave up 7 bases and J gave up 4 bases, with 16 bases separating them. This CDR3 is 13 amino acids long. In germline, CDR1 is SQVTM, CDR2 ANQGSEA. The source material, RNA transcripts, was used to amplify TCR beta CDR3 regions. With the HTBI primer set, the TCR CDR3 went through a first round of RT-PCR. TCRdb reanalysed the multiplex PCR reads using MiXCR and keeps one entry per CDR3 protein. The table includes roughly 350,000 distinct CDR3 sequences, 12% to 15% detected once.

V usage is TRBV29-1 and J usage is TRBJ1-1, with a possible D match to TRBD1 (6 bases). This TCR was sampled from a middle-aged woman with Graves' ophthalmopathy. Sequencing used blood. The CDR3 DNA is TGCAGCGGCGGGGGGGGGCTGTTCACTGAAGCTTTCTTT. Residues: CSGGGGLFTEAFF.